One and the same sample provided the 23 T cell receptor beta chains below, sequenced in a study of blood T cell repertoires in COVID-19. Assay: immunoSEQ multiplex PCR; the TCRdb copy retains only in-frame clones and omits some. The sample consists of fewer than 200,000 clones, roughly four fifths of them appearing once. The source material was peripheral blood. The receptor set was obtained from a woman older than 75 with COVID-19, enrolled during active disease.

This chain joins TRBV4-2 and TRBJ2-3, with D perhaps TRBD2 (5 bases). The CDR3 spans 14 residues. Germline assignment: CDR1 LGHNA and CDR2 YNFKEQ. Trimming left V 1 base short and J 1 base short, with 6 bases between. The CDR3 DNA reads TGTGCCAGCAGCCAAGCCGGGGGCACAGATACGCAGTATTTT. This translates into CASSQAGGTDTQYF.

In DNA form, the CDR3 reads TGTGCCAGCAGCTTAGTGCGGACAATGCAGTTCTTC. It yields the protein CASSLVRTMQFF. The chain carries TRBV7-9 and TRBJ2-1; tentative D call: TRBD1 (5 bases). Looked up from germline, CDR1 is SEHNR and CDR2 is FQNEAQ (reference sequence). CDR3 length: 12 amino acids. V lost 1 base, J lost 12 bases, and 10 bases lay in between.

This chain connects TRBV7-2 to TRBJ2-1; 11 bases align to TRBD2. Germline V gives CDR1 SGHTA, CDR2 FQGNSA. This CDR3 is built from 14 residues. The V segment lost 5 bases and the J segment 9 bases; nucleotides outside the gene matches: 6. The chain's CDR3 is CASSLPLAGVEQFF. In nucleotides, the CDR3 is TGTGCCAGCAGCCTCCCACTAGCGGGGGTTGAGCAGTTCTTC.

This clone was seen more than once but under ten times. The J gene is TRBJ1-4, the V gene TRBV6-5, with TRBD1 matching 7 bases. V dropped 7 bases and J dropped 2; count of bases not matched to a gene: 4. CDR3 size: 14 residues. Per the germline V gene, CDR1 is MNHEY and CDR2 is SVGAGI. CDR3 protein: CASTPGGTNEKLFF. Written as DNA, the CDR3 is TGTGCCAGCACTCCAGGGGGGACTAATGAAAAACTGTTTTTT.

The chain carries TRBV10-2 and TRBJ1-1, with TRBD1 matching 7 bases. Germline loops: CDR1 WSHSY, CDR2 SAAADI. V dropped 7 bases and J dropped 9; count of bases not matched to a gene: 5. This CDR3 has 11 residues. The CDR3 region is CASTSGQKAFF. In DNA form, the CDR3 reads TGCGCCAGCACCTCGGGACAGAAAGCTTTCTTT.

V and J are TRBV4-2 and TRBJ2-1; TRBD2 aligns across 7 bases. The CDR3 length is 16 residues. V was clipped by 0 bases and J by 1 base; unmatched bases: 3. Germline V gives CDR1 LGHNA, CDR2 YNFKEQ. In DNA form, the CDR3 reads TGTGCCAGCAGCCAAGATTACGGGGGGTCCTACAATGAGCAGTTCTTC. Translated, it gives CASSQDYGGSYNEQFF.

The chain is built from TRBV29-1 and TRBJ1-1, with 7 bases identical to TRBD1. V lost 2 bases to trimming and J lost 8 bases; unmatched junction nucleotides: 8. Germline-derived CDR1 and CDR2 are SQVTM and ANQGSEA. The CDR3 covers 13 residues. The CDR3 region is CSVERFLDREAFF. DNA of the CDR3: TGCAGCGTTGAACGTTTTTTGGACAGGGAAGCTTTCTTT. The full variable domain, with the rest looked up from reference TRBV29-1 and TRBJ1-1, is SAVISQKPSRDICQRGTSLTIQCQVDSQVTMMFWYRQQPGQSLTLIATANQGSEATYESGFVIDKFPISRPNLTFSTLTVSNMSPEDSSIYLCSVERFLDREAFFGQGTRLTVV.

This chain uses TRBV4-2 with TRBJ1-5, with no clear D. Germline V gives CDR1 LGHNA, CDR2 YNFKEQ. The CDR3 sequence is 12 residues long. The V end lost 0 bases, the J end lost 6 bases, and 3 bases lay between the germline ends. CDR3 sequence (DNA): TGTGCCAGCAGCCAAGATCGTCAGCCCCAGCATTTT. This gives the protein CASSQDRQPQHF.

V gene TRBV2 combines with J gene TRBJ2-4; TRBD1 aligns across 7 bases. The trim removed 0 bases at V and 2 bases at J, leaving 7 bases unmatched. Per the germline V gene, CDR1 is SNHLY and CDR2 is FYNNEI. This CDR3 comprises 17 residues. The CDR3 nucleotides are TGTGCCAGCAGTGAAGCAGAAGGGGGCGCCTCCAAAAACATTCAGTACTTC. Encoded protein: CASSEAEGGASKNIQYF.

This clone turned up a few times. This chain uses TRBV3-1 (or the pseudogene TRBV3-2) with TRBJ1-1; 9 bases align to TRBD1. The CDR3 spans 14 residues. The germline V gene has CDR1 LGHDT and CDR2 YNNKEL (reference sequence). V was pared by 4 bases and J by 10 bases, with 10 bases of the junction left unmatched. The CDR3 loop reads CASSPYRGHVGAFF. The CDR3 nucleotides read TGTGCCAGCAGCCCCTACAGGGGGCACGTCGGAGCTTTCTTT.

This chain connects TRBV2 to TRBJ1-6; the D gene is possibly TRBD1 (6 bases). Germline V gene sequence: CDR1 SNHLY, CDR2 FYNNEI. V was cut by 4 bases and J by 2 bases, with 18 bases left in between. The CDR3 is 18 residues long. The CDR3 region has the DNA TGTGCCAGCAGTGCCTACAGGACAGCCATCACCTATAATTCACCCCTCCACTTT. Protein product: CASSAYRTAITYNSPLHF.

V and J are TRBV6-6 and TRBJ1-2, with 7 bases matching TRBD1. This CDR3 is built from 16 residues. Trimming took 0 bases from V and 1 from J; bases not matched to a gene: 5. Germline CDR1 and CDR2: MNHNY and SVGAGI (reference sequence). The CDR3 DNA reads as TGTGCCAGCAGTTACTCGCCGACAGGGCTTAACTATGGCTACACCTTC. Translated: CASSYSPTGLNYGYTF.

The CDR3 protein is CASSMGLGYGYTF. The DNA for the CDR3 is TGTGCCAGTAGTATGGGGCTTGGCTATGGCTACACCTTC. The chain couples TRBV19 to TRBJ1-2; possibly TRBD1 for D (5 bases). The V end lost 3 bases, the J end lost 4 bases, and 9 bases lay between the germline ends. Germline CDR1 reads LNHDA; CDR2 reads SQIVND (reference sequence). This CDR3 is built from 13 residues.

This clone was seen once. The chain links TRBV6-1 to TRBJ1-4, with D possibly matching TRBD1 (6 bases). The CDR3 sequence is 14 residues long. With 3 bases removed from V and 7 bases from J, the gap between germline ends came to 12 bases. CDR1 and CDR2 from the germline V gene are MNHNS and SASEGT. The CDR3, as DNA: TGTGCCAGCAGTGACCCAGGACAGACTGAAAAACTGTTTTTT. Translating gives CASSDPGQTEKLFF.

The chain is built from TRBV5-8 and TRBJ1-6, with TRBD1 identical over 8 bases. Germline-derived CDR1 and CDR2 are SGHTS and YDEGEE. Trimming at V came to 0 bases and at J to 2 bases, leaving 4 bases not matched to a gene. The CDR3 length is 17 residues. Here the CDR3 reads CASSLGWTGTYNSPLHF. The DNA of the CDR3 is TGTGCCAGCAGCTTGGGATGGACAGGGACCTATAATTCACCCCTCCACTTT.

On this clone: This CDR3 is also generated by other DNA sequences in the sample. This rearrangement joins TRBV5-1 to TRBJ2-5, with D possibly matching TRBD2 (5 bases). This CDR3 spans 14 amino acids. V lost 0 bases to trimming and J lost 2 bases, with 8 bases between them. Germline CDR1 and CDR2: SGHRS and YFSETQ. The chain's CDR3 is CASSLGRGQETQYF. The CDR3 bases are TGCGCCAGCAGCTTGGGACGGGGACAAGAGACCCAGTACTTC.

This chain links TRBV2 with TRBJ2-7; TRBD2 is a possible D gene (5 bases). The CDR3 extends over 13 amino acids. Per germline, CDR1 SNHLY and CDR2 FYNNEI. V lost 3 bases to trimming and J lost 6 bases, with 12 bases between them. The CDR3 here is CASSDGIASEQYF. The CDR3 DNA is TGTGCCAGCAGTGACGGGATTGCCTCCGAGCAGTACTTC.

The rearrangement uses TRBV5-3 and TRBJ1-4; 11 bases align to TRBD1. TRBV5-3 is an ORF, and what it does is uncertain. The CDR3 runs to 16 residues. J was trimmed by 5 bases and V by 0 bases; bases with no gene match: 3. The CDR3 DNA is TGTGCCAGAAGCTTGGGGACAGGGGGCCTGAATGAAAAACTGTTTTTT. Translating it yields CARSLGTGGLNEKLFF.

This clone was observed a single time. J is TRBJ1-4 and V is TRBV25-1; no clear D gene. This CDR3 spans 14 amino acids. The germline V gene encodes CDR1 MGHDK and CDR2 SYGVNS. V lost 3 bases and J lost 5, with 10 bases in between. CDR3 in DNA: TGTGCCAGCAGTGACGAGGGCACCAATGAAAAACTGTTTTTT. It yields the protein CASSDEGTNEKLFF.

The chain joins TRBV20-1 to TRBJ2-7, with a possible D match to TRBD1 (6 bases). This CDR3 comprises 14 residues. The ends were cut back, 3 bases at V and 3 bases at J, with 15 bases in the middle. The V gene's germline CDR1 is DFQATT and CDR2 SNEGSKA (reference sequence). CDR3 residues: CSASDRTVRYEQYF. Written as DNA, the CDR3 is TGCAGTGCTAGTGATAGGACAGTTCGCTACGAGCAGTACTTC.

The chain combines TRBV6-4 with TRBJ2-1, with D maybe TRBD2 (7 bases). V lost 2 bases and J lost 11, with 10 bases in between. This CDR3 contains 12 residues. Germline assignment: CDR1 MRHNA and CDR2 SNTAGT. The DNA of the CDR3 is TGTGCCAGCAGTGACGAGGGGGGGCAGCAGTTCTTC. Translation gives CASSDEGGQQFF.

This clone has only a few counts. This chain joins TRBV19 and TRBJ2-7, with D possibly TRBD1 on 5 matching bases. The CDR3 totals 13 residues. Deletions cut 4 bases from V and 6 bases from J, with 13 bases between. CDR1 is LNHDA, CDR2 SQIVND, per germline (reference sequence). For the CDR3, the DNA is TGTGCCAGTAGTAGGACACCGCTTTTCGAGCAGTACTTC. Its protein is CASSRTPLFEQYF. Looking up the rest from reference TRBV19 and TRBJ2-7 gives the full variable domain: DGGITQSPKYLFRKEGQNVTLSCEQNLNHDAMYWYRQDPGQGLRLIYYSQIVNDFQKGDIAEGYSVSREKKESFPLTVTSAQKNPTAFYLCASSRTPLFEQYFGPGTRLTVT.

This chain links TRBV3-1 (or the pseudogene TRBV3-2) with TRBJ2-4, with unresolved D. V lost 4 bases and J 0 bases, leaving 7 bases between the germline ends. The CDR3 extends over 14 amino acids. CDR1 LGHDT and CDR2 YNNKEL come from the germline V gene (reference sequence). The CDR3 nucleotides read TGTGCCAGCAGCCTCGGGTTAGCCAAAAACATTCAGTACTTC. It yields the protein CASSLGLAKNIQYF.